This paragraph covers one TCR beta chain sequence. What it binds is unknown. This entry is derived from a study of Graves' ophthalmopathy and Graves' hyperthyroidism. The overall study: Investigators collected peripheral blood at initial diagnosis, before any treatment was given. Overall study results and limits: Appearing in blood as well were most expanded thyroid clonotypes above 0.001 frequency.

Calling hyperthyroidism stable required that no ophthalmopathy show up within 18 months of follow-up. Other autoimmune diseases, uncontrolled infections, pregnancy or lactation excluded patients from enrollment. RNA served as the template for amplifying TCR beta CDR3 regions. First-round RT-PCR employed HTBI primers, with a second-round multiplex PCR after it. TCRdb analysed the multiplex PCR reads with MiXCR anew, one entry per CDR3 protein. This sample carries about 620,000 distinct CDR3 sequences, roughly 20% of them seen once, and the ten largest clones take roughly 7.4%. Germline CDR1 SGHTA, CDR2 FQGNSA. This CDR3 is built from 11 residues. Trimming shortened V by 8 bases and J by 3 bases, and 8 bases separated the two germline ends.

The chain uses TRBV7-2 and TRBJ2-7; D unclear. The sequenced sample consisted of peripheral blood. The source is a woman younger than 35 with stable Graves' hyperthyroidism. Some clones in this sample may be carry-over from other donors' samples. CDR3 amino acids: CASGDFYEQYF. The DNA for the CDR3 is TGTGCCAGCGGTGACTTCTACGAGCAGTACTTC.